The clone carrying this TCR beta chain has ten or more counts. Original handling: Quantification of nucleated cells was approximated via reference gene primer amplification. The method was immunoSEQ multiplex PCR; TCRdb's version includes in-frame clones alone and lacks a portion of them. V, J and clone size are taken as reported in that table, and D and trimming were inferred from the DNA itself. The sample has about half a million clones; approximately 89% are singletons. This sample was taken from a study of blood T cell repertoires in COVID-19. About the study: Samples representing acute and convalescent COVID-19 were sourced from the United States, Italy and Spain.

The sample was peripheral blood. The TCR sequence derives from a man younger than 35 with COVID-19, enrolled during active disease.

DNA for the CDR3: TGTGCCAGCAGTGGGGGCTTACGGAGCTCTGGAAACACCATATATTTT. Protein product: CASSGGLRSSGNTIYF. V usage is TRBV6-1 and J usage is TRBJ1-3, with a tentative D call TRBD1 (5 bases). CDR1 and CDR2 (germline): MNHNS, SASEGT. V was trimmed by 4 bases and J by 0 bases, leaving 13 bases between them. The CDR3 is 16 amino acids.